A single sample gave rise to the 3 T cell receptor beta chains below, sequenced in a study of T cells in Graves' hyperthyroidism and ophthalmopathy. Researchers amplified the TCR beta CDR3 regions from RNA transcripts. An initial round of RT-PCR targeting the TCR CDR3 relied on the HTBI primer set. Via MiXCR, TCRdb re-called the multiplex PCR reads, giving one row per CDR3 protein. The table has a few hundred thousand distinct CDR3 sequences, 15% to 18% seen once. The sample comprised blood. The receptors originated from a woman aged 18-30 years with Graves' hyperthyroidism that later progressed to Graves' ophthalmopathy.

This clonotype occurred many times. This chain connects TRBV2 to TRBJ2-7; 8 bases are a match to TRBD1. V shed 4 bases, J shed 2 bases, and the junction held 4 bases outside the gene matches. Germline V gives CDR1 SNHLY, CDR2 FYNNEI. The CDR3 covers 14 residues. The CDR3 is CASSATGVPYEQYF. The CDR3 DNA reads as TGTGCCAGCAGTGCGACAGGGGTTCCCTACGAGCAGTACTTC.

In this sample, this clonotype turned up a few times. The chain links TRBV6-2 or TRBV6-3 to TRBJ1-5; 10 nucleotides line up with TRBD1. From germline, CDR1 is MNHEY and CDR2 SVGEGT. V lost 6 bases to trimming and J lost 2 bases; unmatched junction nucleotides: 4. This CDR3 contains 15 residues. As DNA, the CDR3 is TGTGCCAGCAGCGGACAGGGGGACGGCAATCAGCCCCAGCATTTT. Amino acids: CASSGQGDGNQPQHF.

This clonotype was counted only a few times. The chain carries TRBV19 and TRBJ1-1; D is unclear. The ends were cut back, 3 bases at V and 4 bases at J, with 21 bases in the middle. The germline V gene has CDR1 LNHDA and CDR2 SQIVND (reference sequence). The CDR3 is 17 residues long. CDR3 nucleotides: TGTGCCAGTAGTATCCTCCGACAAGACATGCCTGCCACTGAAGCTTTCTTT. Its protein product is CASSILRQDMPATEAFF.